Listed here are 17 T cell receptor beta chains from one sample, sequenced in a study of T cells expressing NK-cell markers. After re-calling the 5' RACE reads, TCRdb lists one entry per CDR3 protein, DNA absent. Its table lists a few hundred thousand distinct CDR3 sequences. The sequenced material came from blood T cells: a sorted CD56 or NKG2C T cell subset, CD4+ or CD8+ T cells, or bulk PBMC T cells (not recorded which). These receptors originate from a man younger than 30 in good health.

The V gene is TRBV5-1, the J gene TRBJ2-1; TCRdb's assignment of TRBD1 cannot be checked, as there is no DNA. This CDR3 spans 15 amino acids. The germline CDR1 and CDR2 sequences are SGHRS and YFSETQ. The CDR3 sequence is CASSHDLGTFNEQFF.

V is TRBV6-5 and J is TRBJ2-1; TCRdb gives TRBD1 as the D gene, but with no DNA this cannot be confirmed. The CDR3 length is 16 residues. Germline CDR1 MNHEY, CDR2 SVGAGI. CDR3 sequence: CASSSVQGKSYNEQFF.

V gene TRBV20-1 combines with J gene TRBJ2-1; the D gene TCRdb calls, TRBD1, cannot be checked with no DNA. CDR3 length equals 16 residues. The germline V gene encodes CDR1 DFQATT and CDR2 SNEGSKA (reference sequence). CDR3 in amino acids: CSARRAPRSSYNEQFF.

The rearrangement joins TRBV25-1 to TRBJ2-3; the D call of TRBD1 rests on TCRdb alone, since no DNA is present to check it. The CDR3 sequence is 13 residues long. Germline-derived CDR1 and CDR2 are MGHDK and SYGVNS. CDR3 amino acids: CASSDQGGDTQYF.

This chain joins TRBV12-3 or TRBV12-4 and TRBJ1-3; TCRdb gives TRBD1 as the D gene, but with no DNA this cannot be confirmed. The CDR3 is 14 amino acids. The CDR3 here is CASRTGHGGNTIYF.

V usage is TRBV12-3 or TRBV12-4 and J usage is TRBJ2-1. The CDR3 loop spans 13 amino acids. This CDR3 reads CASSLDALNEQFF.

The V and J genes are TRBV5-1 and TRBJ2-3; the D call from TCRdb, TRBD2, cannot be confirmed without DNA. The CDR3 runs 16 residues. Germline CDR1 reads SGHRS; CDR2 reads YFSETQ. The CDR3 spells CASSLDGGSRADTQYF.

V and J are TRBV7-2 and TRBJ2-4; TCRdb's assignment of TRBD2 cannot be checked, as there is no DNA. The CDR3 sequence is 15 residues long. Germline V gives CDR1 SGHTA, CDR2 FQGNSA. The CDR3 here is CASSSLSGAKNIQYF.

The chain links TRBV4-1 to TRBJ1-1; lacking DNA, the TRBD1 call made by TCRdb goes unchecked. Germline V gene data show CDR1 as MGHRA and CDR2 as YSYEKL. The CDR3 runs 13 residues. The CDR3 here is CASSYREGNEAFF.

The chain is built from TRBV12-3 or TRBV12-4 and TRBJ2-1; TCRdb's assignment of TRBD1 cannot be checked, as there is no DNA. This CDR3 region has 15 residues. The CDR3 reads CASSLPQGQGMEQFF.

V and J are TRBV12-3 or TRBV12-4 and TRBJ2-3; the TCRdb D gene call, TRBD1, has no DNA to confirm it. CDR3 length equals 15 residues. This CDR3 is CASSFSDRDTDTQYF.

This chain links TRBV20-1 with TRBJ2-7; TCRdb's D call, TRBD2, is unchecked because there is no DNA. This CDR3 has 13 amino acids. CDR1 is DFQATT and CDR2 is SNEGSKA in the germline V gene (reference sequence). CDR3 sequence reads: CSAGGLAGDEQYF.

The chain joins TRBV18 to TRBJ2-3; there is no DNA to check the TCRdb D call of TRBD1. Germline V gene data show CDR1 as KGHSH and CDR2 as LQKENI. The CDR3 totals 15 residues. CDR3 in amino acids: CASSRDRGLADTQYF.

V and J are TRBV12-3 or TRBV12-4 and TRBJ2-7; the D call of TRBD1 rests on TCRdb alone, since no DNA is present to check it. The CDR3 is made up of 14 amino acids. The CDR3 reads CASGRTDLSYEQYF.

The V and J genes are TRBV5-1 and TRBJ2-3; the D gene TCRdb calls, TRBD1, cannot be checked with no DNA. CDR3 length equals 16 residues. CDR1 is SGHRS and CDR2 is YFSETQ in the germline V gene. This CDR3 is CASSGRTDRSTDTQYF.

The chain joins TRBV6-2 or TRBV6-3 to TRBJ2-7; TCRdb selects TRBD1, and the lack of DNA leaves this call unchecked. Germline CDR1 and CDR2: MNHEY and SVGEGT. The CDR3 runs to 16 residues. CDR3 region: CASTKRVGTGPYEQYF.

The chain joins TRBV12-3 or TRBV12-4 to TRBJ1-5. CDR3 size: 15 residues. CDR3 protein: CASSLSQANNQPQHF.